These 21 T cell receptor beta chains share one sample of origin, sequenced in a study of OX40 agonist ivuxolimab in advanced cancers. Profiled with immunoSEQ multiplex PCR; TCRdb holds only in-frame clones, not every one. The sample yields tens of thousands of clones, roughly 80% seen once. The material was CD4+ or CD8+ T cells sorted from blood, obtained in a trial of the OX40 agonist ivuxolimab. Receptors originate from an adult with an advanced solid tumor such as melanoma, head and neck, liver or kidney cancer.

This clone was seen just once. The chain recombines TRBV4-3 with TRBJ2-1, with TRBD2 identical over 10 bases. This CDR3 has 17 amino acids. Germline values: CDR1 LGHNA, CDR2 YSLEER. Germline trimming cut 5 bases from V and 2 bases from J; bases unmatched to any gene: 9. The CDR3 spells CASSVGLGTSAYNEQFF. The CDR3 region has the DNA TGCGCCAGCAGCGTTGGACTCGGGACTAGCGCCTACAATGAGCAGTTCTTC.

This chain uses TRBV5-4 with TRBJ1-6, with D perhaps matching TRBD1 (5 bases). This CDR3 comprises 15 residues. Germline assignment: CDR1 SGHNT and CDR2 YYREEE (reference sequence). The V and J ends lost 4 bases and 5 bases respectively, with 13 bases between them. CDR3: CASSRDSRDNSPLHF. The CDR3 DNA reads as TGTGCCAGCAGCCGGGACTCTAGGGATAATTCACCCCTCCACTTT.

The V gene is TRBV5-6, the J gene TRBJ1-3; D is ambiguous. The CDR3 has 17 residues. The V end was cut by 4 bases, the J end by 0 bases, with 17 bases between. Germline values: CDR1 SGHDT, CDR2 YYEEEE. The CDR3 nucleotides read TGTGCCAGCAGCCTCCCCGGTGGCTTACGCTCTGGAAACACCATATATTTT. Translated: CASSLPGGLRSGNTIYF.

V is TRBV28 and J is TRBJ2-1; 8 positions agree with TRBD2. Germline V gene sequence: CDR1 MDHEN, CDR2 SYDVKM. V trimming: 5 bases; J trimming: 3 bases; junction bases outside the gene matches: 9. The CDR3 has 16 amino acids. CDR3 bases: TGTGCCAGCAGTCGCCCCCTAGCGGGTTACTACAATGAGCAGTTCTTC. This gives the protein CASSRPLAGYYNEQFF.

The chain recombines TRBV4-1 with TRBJ1-5; no reliable D call. The germline CDR1 and CDR2 sequences are MGHRA and YSYEKL. Trimming removed 0 bases from V and 0 bases from J, with 3 bases in between. This CDR3 has 14 residues. DNA for the CDR3: TGCGCCAGCAGCCAAGATTATAGCAATCAGCCCCAGCATTTT. It translates to CASSQDYSNQPQHF.

The chain is built from TRBV18 and TRBJ1-1, with no clear D. Trimming cost V 6 bases and J 6 bases, with 17 bases left between them. Germline V lookup: CDR1 KGHSH, CDR2 LQKENI. The CDR3 runs 14 residues. The CDR3 loop is CASSPTKVRAEAFF. The CDR3 DNA reads TGTGCCAGCTCGCCCACAAAGGTTCGGGCTGAAGCTTTCTTT.

This clone was counted a single time. The chain joins TRBV18 to TRBJ2-1, with TRBD1 matching over 8 bases. V shed 1 base and J 0 bases; nucleotides not matched to a gene: 2. This CDR3 has 16 amino acids. Germline loops: CDR1 KGHSH, CDR2 LQKENI. The CDR3 DNA sequence: TGTGCCAGCTCACCACTTGACAGGGGCTCCTACAATGAGCAGTTCTTC. This translates into CASSPLDRGSYNEQFF.

The chain employs TRBV6-5 and TRBJ1-2; D is ambiguous. With 5 bases removed from V and 4 bases from J, the gap between germline ends came to 11 bases. CDR3 length: 13 amino acids. Germline V gene lookup returns CDR1 MNHEY and CDR2 SVGAGI. Here the CDR3 reads CASSTNLGYGYTF. The CDR3 DNA follows: TGTGCCAGCAGTACGAATCTCGGCTATGGCTACACCTTC.

This clone was detected a few times. V gene TRBV7-9 combines with J gene TRBJ1-5; D is perhaps TRBD1 (6 bases). CDR1 is SEHNR and CDR2 is FQNEAQ in the germline V gene (reference sequence). The CDR3 has 13 amino acids. V lost 9 bases and J lost 3, with 12 bases in between. CDR3 sequence: CASAGHPNQPQHF. CDR3 sequence (DNA): TGTGCCAGTGCGGGACACCCCAATCAGCCCCAGCATTTT.

The chain joins TRBV7-6 to TRBJ2-5; D remains unclear. V was clipped by 0 bases and J by 5 bases, with 19 bases between them. The germline gives CDR1 SGHVS, CDR2 FNYEAQ. This CDR3 spans 17 amino acids. The CDR3 sequence is CASSLAPYPGLGETQYF. The CDR3 bases are TGTGCCAGCAGCTTAGCCCCATATCCCGGGCTTGGGGAGACCCAGTACTTC.

This rearrangement joins TRBV5-1 to TRBJ2-1; 10 nucleotides match TRBD2. J lost 0 bases, V lost 3 bases, and 3 bases had no gene match. The CDR3 loop spans 16 amino acids. CDR1 is SGHRS, CDR2 YFSETQ, per germline. The CDR3, as DNA: TGCGCCAGCAGCTCAGTAGCGGGAGGCTCCTACAATGAGCAGTTCTTC. It yields the protein CASSSVAGGSYNEQFF.

V gene TRBV11-2 combines with J gene TRBJ2-1, with TRBD1 matching 8 bases. V shed 5 bases and J 8 bases; nucleotides not matched to a gene: 8. CDR1 and CDR2 (germline): SGHAT, FQNNGV. This CDR3 has 14 amino acids. The chain's CDR3 is CASSPTGGLDEQFF. DNA for the CDR3: TGTGCCAGCAGCCCCACAGGGGGACTCGATGAGCAGTTCTTC.

The V call is TRBV13, the J call TRBJ2-1, with D unresolved. This CDR3 has 15 amino acids. Trimming stripped 6 bases from V and 6 bases from J, with 18 bases between. In germline, CDR1 is PRHDT, CDR2 FYEKMQ (reference sequence). The CDR3 loop is CASSYRTTFSNEQFF. CDR3 DNA: TGTGCCAGCAGTTACCGGACGACCTTTAGCAATGAGCAGTTCTTC.

The DNA for the CDR3 is TGTGCCAGCAGTGTGAATAGCGGGAGACGAGAGACCCAGTACTTC. Translation gives CASSVNSGRRETQYF. The chain employs TRBV2 and TRBJ2-5, with 9 bases lining up with TRBD2. The V gene's germline CDR1 is SNHLY and CDR2 FYNNEI. The CDR3 spans 15 residues. V was clipped by 4 bases and J by 4 bases; unmatched bases: 7. Together with reference TRBV2 and TRBJ2-5, the CDR3 gives the full variable domain: EPEVTQTPSHQVTQMGQEVILRCVPISNHLYFYWYRQILGQKVEFLVSFYNNEISEKSEIFDDQFSVERPDGSNFTLKIRSTKLEDSAMYFCASSVNSGRRETQYFGPGTRLLVL.

The chain uses TRBV7-9 and TRBJ1-2; no clear D gene. Trimming stripped 0 bases from V and 0 bases from J, with 2 bases between. In germline, CDR1 is SEHNR, CDR2 FQNEAQ (reference sequence). CDR3 length: 13 residues. The CDR3 reads CASSLAANYGYTF. The CDR3 DNA sequence: TGTGCCAGCAGCTTAGCAGCTAACTATGGCTACACCTTC.

The gene calls are TRBV5-1 and TRBJ2-5; D remains unclear. Germline V gene lookup returns CDR1 SGHRS and CDR2 YFSETQ. V was cut by 0 bases and J by 2 bases, with 11 bases left in between. The CDR3 covers 15 residues. The CDR3 reads CASSLGSAGQETQYF. CDR3 nucleotide sequence: TGCGCCAGCAGCTTGGGATCTGCCGGACAAGAGACCCAGTACTTC. The full variable domain, completed using reference TRBV5-1 and TRBJ2-5, is KAGVTQTPRYLIKTRGQQVTLSCSPISGHRSVSWYQQTPGQGLQFLFEYFSETQRNKGNFPGRFSGRQFSNSRSEMNVSTLELGDSALYLCASSLGSAGQETQYFGPGTRLLVL.

The V and J genes are TRBV5-1 and TRBJ2-2; D gene ambiguous. Trimming removed 0 bases from V and 0 bases from J, with 3 bases in between. The CDR3 covers 14 residues. CDR1 is SGHRS, CDR2 YFSETQ, per germline. The CDR3 coding sequence is TGCGCCAGCAGCTTGGAGGCGAACACCGGGGAGCTGTTTTTT. As protein: CASSLEANTGELFF.

J is TRBJ2-1 and V is TRBV5-1; D is unclear. The CDR3 runs to 14 residues. Trimming stripped 1 base from V and 8 bases from J, with 13 bases between. Germline V lookup: CDR1 SGHRS, CDR2 YFSETQ. The CDR3: CASSLRAAWDEQFF. CDR3 coding DNA: TGCGCCAGCAGCTTGAGGGCCGCGTGGGATGAGCAGTTCTTC.

This rearrangement joins TRBV5-1 to TRBJ2-2, with D unclear. From germline, CDR1 is SGHRS and CDR2 YFSETQ. The CDR3 spans 12 residues. Trimming shortened V by 0 bases and J by 7 bases, and 4 bases separated the two germline ends. CDR3 residues: CASSLGVGELFF. DNA of the CDR3: TGCGCCAGCAGCTTGGGCGTCGGGGAGCTGTTTTTT.

This rearrangement joins TRBV6-4 to TRBJ2-1; TRBD1 aligns across 8 bases. Germline CDR1 and CDR2: MRHNA and SNTAGT. V was pared by 4 bases and J by 6 bases, with 8 bases of the junction left unmatched. This CDR3 has 15 amino acids. Written as DNA, the CDR3 is TGTGCCAGCAGTGGGACAGGGTTCGGTGGCAATGAGCAGTTCTTC. This gives the protein CASSGTGFGGNEQFF.

The chain uses TRBV18 and TRBJ2-3; D ambiguous. Germline V gene sequence: CDR1 KGHSH, CDR2 LQKENI. The CDR3 extends over 13 amino acids. The V end was cut by 3 bases, the J end by 4 bases, with 8 bases between. The CDR3 here is CASSPQSADTQYF. CDR3 in DNA: TGTGCCAGCTCACCGCAATCCGCAGATACGCAGTATTTT.